The 18 T cell receptor beta chains below all came from one sample that was sequenced in a study of beta chain features in type 1 diabetes. Every bit of the isolated RNA underwent reverse transcription, so sequencing read expressed TCRB transcripts. TCRdb's copy holds only in-frame clones and misses some; the assay was immunoSEQ multiplex PCR. The sample has roughly 240,000 clones, about 70% seen once. The source material was naive CD4+ T cells from blood. The receptors were gathered from a man younger than 40 in good health.

The chain employs TRBV9 and TRBJ2-1; the match to TRBD2 covers 8 bases. Germline-derived CDR1 and CDR2 are SGDLS and YYNGEE. CDR3 length: 14 amino acids. V lost 0 bases to trimming and J lost 7 bases; unmatched junction nucleotides: 3. CDR3: CASSVAGGKNEQFF. The CDR3 region has the DNA TGTGCCAGCAGCGTAGCGGGAGGGAAAAATGAGCAGTTCTTC.

The chain links TRBV27 to TRBJ2-7; 15 bases agree with TRBD2. With 8 bases clipped from V and 3 bases from J, the junction kept 5 bases outside the gene matches. This CDR3 comprises 15 residues. Germline-derived CDR1 and CDR2 are MNHEY and SMNVEV (reference sequence). As DNA, the CDR3 is TGTGCCAGCGCCGGGACTAGCGGGGGGCACTACGAGCAGTACTTC. The encoded protein is CASAGTSGGHYEQYF.

The rearrangement joins TRBV15 to TRBJ2-3, with unresolved D. From germline, CDR1 is LNHNV and CDR2 YYDKDF (reference sequence). The CDR3 length is 15 residues. V lost 0 bases and J 4 bases, leaving 11 bases between the germline ends. CDR3 sequence reads: CATSRDGSSPDTQYF. The CDR3 DNA reads TGTGCCACCAGCAGAGATGGATCCAGCCCAGATACGCAGTATTTT. The whole variable domain, filled in from reference TRBV15 and TRBJ2-3, reads DAMVIQNPRYQVTQFGKPVTLSCSQTLNHNVMYWYQQKSSQAPKLLFHYYDKDFNNEADTPDNFQSRRPNTSFCFLDIRSPGLGDTAMYLCATSRDGSSPDTQYFGPGTRLTVL.

The chain links TRBV29-1 to TRBJ1-2; D not certain. This CDR3 region has 12 residues. V dropped 3 bases and J dropped 7 bases, with 12 bases sitting between them. CDR1 and CDR2 (germline): SQVTM, ANQGSEA. As DNA, the CDR3 is TGCAGCGTTGAGGGCGTTGGCGGTGGCTACACCTTC. Encoded protein: CSVEGVGGGYTF. The full variable domain, with the rest looked up from reference TRBV29-1 and TRBJ1-2, is SAVISQKPSRDICQRGTSLTIQCQVDSQVTMMFWYRQQPGQSLTLIATANQGSEATYESGFVIDKFPISRPNLTFSTLTVSNMSPEDSSIYLCSVEGVGGGYTFGSGTRLTVV.

The chain couples TRBV5-1 to TRBJ1-2; D not resolved. With 2 bases removed from V and 2 bases from J, the gap between germline ends came to 7 bases. This CDR3 has 13 amino acids. Germline CDR1 and CDR2: SGHRS and YFSETQ. In nucleotides, the CDR3 is TGCGCCAGCAGCTTCGAAGGGAACTATGGCTACACCTTC. This translates into CASSFEGNYGYTF.

This clone was recorded a few times. The V and J genes are TRBV29-1 and TRBJ2-5, with D perhaps matching TRBD2 (5 bases). This CDR3 has 12 residues. Trimming removed 4 bases from V and 5 bases from J, with 11 bases in between. Germline V gene data show CDR1 as SQVTM and CDR2 as ANQGSEA. DNA for the CDR3: TGCAGCGTTGGCCCTAGCATGGAGACCCAGTACTTC. As protein: CSVGPSMETQYF.

The rearrangement links TRBV9 to TRBJ2-2; tentatively, D is TRBD1 (6 bases). The V end lost 2 bases, the J end lost 6 bases, and 11 bases lay between the germline ends. The CDR3 has 14 amino acids. The germline gives CDR1 SGDLS, CDR2 YYNGEE. The CDR3 region is CASSVGQPAGELFF. The CDR3 bases are TGTGCCAGCAGCGTCGGACAGCCGGCCGGGGAGCTGTTTTTT. Using reference TRBV9 and TRBJ2-2 for the parts outside the CDR3, the full variable domain is DSGVTQTPKHLITATGQRVTLRCSPRSGDLSVYWYQQSLDQGLQFLIQYYNGEERAKGNILERFSAQQFPDLHSELNLSSLELGDSALYFCASSVGQPAGELFFGEGSRLTVL.

V usage is TRBV19 and J usage is TRBJ1-5; D is ambiguous. With 8 bases removed from V and 0 bases from J, the gap between germline ends came to 5 bases. The CDR3 consists of 12 residues. Germline CDR1 reads LNHDA; CDR2 reads SQIVND (reference sequence). The CDR3 nucleotides are TGTGCCAGTTCCTATAGCAATCAGCCCCAGCATTTT. It specifies CASSYSNQPQHF.

The sample holds a few counts of this clone. The CDR3 DNA follows: TGTGCCAGCAGGATAGCCGTCTCCTACAATGAGCAGTTCTTC. Its translation: CASRIAVSYNEQFF. The chain combines TRBV13 with TRBJ2-1; unclear D gene. The CDR3 runs to 14 residues. The germline V gene has CDR1 PRHDT and CDR2 FYEKMQ (reference sequence). With 6 bases removed from V and 0 bases from J, the gap between germline ends came to 9 bases.

The chain recombines TRBV13 with TRBJ2-4, with TRBD2 matching over 8 bases. J lost 0 bases, V lost 5 bases, and 6 bases had no gene match. This CDR3 spans 16 amino acids. The germline gives CDR1 PRHDT, CDR2 FYEKMQ (reference sequence). The CDR3 DNA reads as TGTGCCAGCAGCCGCAGCGGGAGTCTAGCCAAAAACATTCAGTACTTC. Protein product: CASSRSGSLAKNIQYF.

This clone was seen a few times. The rearrangement links TRBV19 to TRBJ2-4; no reliable D call. Between the trimmed V and J ends, which lost 3 bases and 1 base, there was a span of 4 bases. The CDR3 has 13 residues. CDR1 LNHDA and CDR2 SQIVND come from the germline V gene (reference sequence). CDR3: CASSMGAKNIQYF. The DNA of the CDR3 is TGTGCCAGTAGTATGGGCGCCAAAAACATTCAGTACTTC.

The CDR3 region is CASRESRDFEYEQYF. CDR3 nucleotide sequence: TGTGCCAGCAGAGAATCCAGAGATTTTGAGTACGAGCAGTACTTC. The chain has TRBV6-6 and TRBJ2-7; no clear D. Per the germline V gene, CDR1 is MNHNY and CDR2 is SVGAGI (reference sequence). The V end was cut by 6 bases, the J end by 4 bases, with 19 bases between. The CDR3 covers 15 residues.

The chain combines TRBV4-2 with TRBJ2-7; D call uncertain. With 0 bases removed from V and 7 bases from J, the gap between germline ends came to 13 bases. The germline V gene encodes CDR1 LGHNA and CDR2 YNFKEQ. This CDR3 is built from 14 residues. CDR3 coding DNA: TGTGCCAGCAGCCAAGATTTCCAAGCGCGGGAGCAGTACTTC. This codes for CASSQDFQAREQYF.

V gene TRBV9 combines with J gene TRBJ1-2; D is unresolved. Looked up from germline, CDR1 is SGDLS and CDR2 is YYNGEE. Trimming pared 2 bases from V and 6 bases from J, leaving 11 bases between. The CDR3 extends over 13 amino acids. The CDR3 loop is CASSVTPGDGYTF. The CDR3 coding sequence is TGTGCCAGCAGCGTGACACCCGGCGATGGCTACACCTTC.

A few counts support this clone. The rearrangement links TRBV30 to TRBJ2-1; D uncertain. The CDR3 runs 12 residues. The germline V gene encodes CDR1 GTSNPN and CDR2 SVGIG (reference sequence). V gave up 1 base and J gave up 6 bases, with 7 bases separating them. CDR3 bases: TGTGCCTGGAGTGGAAGTGGCAATGAGCAGTTCTTC. Amino acid sequence: CAWSGSGNEQFF.

The V call is TRBV7-2, the J call TRBJ2-3; TRBD1 agrees at 7 bases. With V trimmed by 3 bases and J by 2 bases, 5 bases remained unmatched. The CDR3 totals 15 residues. Germline CDR1 is SGHTA and CDR2 is FQGNSA. DNA of the CDR3: TGTGCCAGCAGCTTTATACAGGGGTCCACAGATACGCAGTATTTT. Translation: CASSFIQGSTDTQYF.

In DNA, the CDR3 is TGCAGCGTTGCCCCATCTGCATCCTACGAGCAGTACTTC. Its protein product is CSVAPSASYEQYF. The chain couples TRBV29-1 to TRBJ2-7; D is ambiguous. V was cut by 4 bases and J by 1 base, with 11 bases left in between. Germline V CDR1 and CDR2: SQVTM, ANQGSEA. The CDR3 length is 13 residues.

In this sample, this clone turned up a few times. Other DNA sequences within the sample encode an identical CDR3. This chain joins TRBV7-9 and TRBJ2-5, with D possibly matching TRBD2 (5 bases). Trimming left V 5 bases short and J 4 bases short, with 8 bases between. Per the germline V gene, CDR1 is SEHNR and CDR2 is FQNEAQ (reference sequence). This CDR3 contains 12 residues. For the CDR3, the DNA is TGTGCCAGCAGCCCGGGGTCAGAGACCCAGTACTTC. Amino acids: CASSPGSETQYF.